The present T cell receptor (beta chain) was sequenced within a study of control samples from healthy donors and cancer patients. Libraries were prepared by immunoSEQ multiplex PCR; TCRdb keeps only in-frame clonotypes and omits some of them. This table has under 200,000 clones, around 95% appearing once. With 0 bases removed from V and 9 bases from J, the gap between germline ends came to 9 bases. In germline, CDR1 is GTSNPN, CDR2 SVGIG (reference sequence). The CDR3 has 12 amino acids. This clonotype originated in a woman aged 55-69 years in good health. The chain is built from TRBV30 and TRBJ2-1; D is uncertain. The material sequenced was blood. CDR3 loop: CAWSVGRGEQFF. CDR3 sequence (DNA): TGTGCCTGGAGTGTCGGGCGAGGTGAGCAGTTCTTC.